These T cell receptor beta chains were read from a single sample in a study of cytomegalovirus exposure and HLA in healthy donors. The method was immunoSEQ multiplex PCR; TCRdb's version includes in-frame clones alone and lacks a portion of them. The data hold around 140,000 clones, with 70% to 80% observed a single time. The sequenced material came from PBMCs. The receptors originated from a female donor in good health and CMV-seronegative. Each CDR3 is given with its conserved first and last residue. The D gene is left open where the match is weak. Expanded clones are given a class, and other clones once, few, many or no size at all.

clone_size,j_call,v_call,d_call,cdr3_length,cdr3_aa,cdr3_nt
NA,TRBJ2-5,TRBV15,TRBD2,14,CATSRRLATETQYF,TGTGCCACCAGCAGGAGACTAGCGACGGAGACCCAGTACTTC
once,TRBJ1-5,TRBV7-9,NA,13,CASSQTGSQPQHF,TGTGCCAGCAGCCAAACAGGGTCTCAGCCCCAGCATTTT
NA,TRBJ2-3,TRBV11-1,TRBD2,16,CASSPHRTSEADTQYF,TGTGCCAGCAGCCCCCATAGGACTAGCGAGGCAGATACGCAGTATTTT
NA,TRBJ2-3,TRBV18,TRBD2,15,CASSPAGGPQDTQYF,TGTGCCAGCTCACCGGCGGGAGGGCCACAAGATACGCAGTATTTT
NA,TRBJ2-5,TRBV28,NA,14,CASGYRQTKETQYF,TGTGCCAGCGGCTACAGGCAAACAAAAGAGACCCAGTACTTC
NA,TRBJ1-2,TRBV16,NA,15,CASSQTSASSRGYTF,TGTGCCAGCAGCCAAACCTCAGCTAGCTCTAGGGGCTACACCTTC
NA,TRBJ1-1,TRBV4-1,TRBD1,15,CASSPKGQGIAEAFF,TGCGCCAGCAGCCCAAAGGGACAGGGCATAGCTGAAGCTTTCTTT
NA,TRBJ2-7,TRBV10-1,TRBD2,15,CASSESGLAGGEQYF,TGCGCCAGCAGTGAGTCGGGACTAGCGGGAGGCGAGCAGTACTTC
few,TRBJ2-1,TRBV10-1,TRBD1,13,CASGDRGWDEQFF,TGCGCCAGCGGGGACAGGGGATGGGATGAGCAGTTCTTC
NA,TRBJ2-7,TRBV4-3,TRBD2,17,CASSQELAGGPSGEQYF,TGCGCCAGCAGCCAAGAACTAGCGGGAGGGCCCTCGGGCGAGCAGTACTTC
NA,TRBJ1-1,TRBV5-4,NA,17,CASSQPNRETENTEAFF,TGCGCCAGCAGCCAACCTAACAGGGAAACCGAGAACACTGAAGCTTTCTTT
NA,TRBJ1-5,TRBV28,NA,14,CASSPPGKTQPQHF,TGTGCCAGCAGCCCTCCGGGGAAAACTCAGCCCCAGCATTTT
few,TRBJ1-1,TRBV5-8,NA,14,CASGARVMNTEAFF,TGTGCCAGCGGGGCTCGAGTCATGAACACTGAAGCTTTCTTT
NA,TRBJ2-7,TRBV4-3,NA,13,CASSQSSSYEQYF,TGCGCCAGCAGCCAATCTAGCTCCTACGAGCAGTACTTC
NA,TRBJ2-7,TRBV28,TRBD2,16,CASSLWRLAGSYEQYF,TGTGCCAGCAGTTTATGGCGACTAGCGGGTTCCTACGAGCAGTACTTC
NA,TRBJ2-1,TRBV5-1,TRBD1,16,CASSPIGQGVGNEQFF,TGCGCCAGCAGCCCTATAGGACAGGGAGTCGGAAATGAGCAGTTCTTC
NA,TRBJ2-3,TRBV4-2,NA,15,CASSQEGRELDTQYF,TGTGCCAGCAGCCAAGAGGGGCGGGAATTGGATACGCAGTATTTT
few,TRBJ2-7,TRBV5-4,NA,14,CASSLTGGAYEQYF,TGTGCCAGCAGCTTGACAGGTGGGGCCTACGAGCAGTACTTC
NA,TRBJ1-4,TRBV7-3,NA,13,CASSLSPGEKLFF,TGTGCCAGCAGCTTATCGCCGGGGGAAAAACTGTTTTTT
NA,TRBJ2-3,TRBV5-1,NA,13,CASSTDLTDTQYF,TGCGCCAGCAGCACAGACCTGACAGATACGCAGTATTTT
few,TRBJ1-3,TRBV25-1,NA,15,CASSEFGSAGNTIYF,TGTGCCAGCAGTGAATTTGGAAGCGCTGGAAACACCATATATTTT
NA,TRBJ1-1,TRBV2,TRBD1,16,CASSGTGGVMNTEAFF,TGTGCCAGCAGTGGGACAGGGGGTGTGATGAACACTGAAGCTTTCTTT
NA,TRBJ2-7,TRBV4-1,TRBD1,18,CASSQDLPGGQGNYEQYF,TGCGCCAGCAGCCAAGATTTGCCAGGCGGACAGGGAAATTACGAGCAGTACTTC
NA,TRBJ2-3,TRBV7-2,TRBD2,16,CASSKRLAGAADTQYF,TGTGCCAGCAGCAAGCGACTAGCGGGAGCCGCAGATACGCAGTATTTT
once,TRBJ1-3,TRBV7-9,NA,14,CASSDRGSGNTIYF,TGTGCCAGCAGCGACAGAGGCTCTGGAAACACCATATATTTT